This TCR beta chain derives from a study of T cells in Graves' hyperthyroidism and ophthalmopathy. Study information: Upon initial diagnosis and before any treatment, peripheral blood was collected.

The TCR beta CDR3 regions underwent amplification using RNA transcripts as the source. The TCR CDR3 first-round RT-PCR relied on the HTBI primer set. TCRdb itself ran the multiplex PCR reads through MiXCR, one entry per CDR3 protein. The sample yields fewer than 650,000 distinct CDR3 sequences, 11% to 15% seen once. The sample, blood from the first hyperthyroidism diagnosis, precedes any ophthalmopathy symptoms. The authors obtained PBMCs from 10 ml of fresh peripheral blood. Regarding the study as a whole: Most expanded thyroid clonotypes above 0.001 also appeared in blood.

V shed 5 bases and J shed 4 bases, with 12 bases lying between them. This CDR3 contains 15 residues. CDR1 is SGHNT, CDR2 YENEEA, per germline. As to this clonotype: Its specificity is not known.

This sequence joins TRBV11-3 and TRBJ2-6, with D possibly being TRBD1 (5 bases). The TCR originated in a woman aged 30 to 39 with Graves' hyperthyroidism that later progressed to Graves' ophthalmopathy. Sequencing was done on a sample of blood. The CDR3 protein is CASSGEGEGANVLTF. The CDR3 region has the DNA TGTGCCAGCAGCGGAGAAGGGGAAGGGGCCAACGTCCTGACTTTC.